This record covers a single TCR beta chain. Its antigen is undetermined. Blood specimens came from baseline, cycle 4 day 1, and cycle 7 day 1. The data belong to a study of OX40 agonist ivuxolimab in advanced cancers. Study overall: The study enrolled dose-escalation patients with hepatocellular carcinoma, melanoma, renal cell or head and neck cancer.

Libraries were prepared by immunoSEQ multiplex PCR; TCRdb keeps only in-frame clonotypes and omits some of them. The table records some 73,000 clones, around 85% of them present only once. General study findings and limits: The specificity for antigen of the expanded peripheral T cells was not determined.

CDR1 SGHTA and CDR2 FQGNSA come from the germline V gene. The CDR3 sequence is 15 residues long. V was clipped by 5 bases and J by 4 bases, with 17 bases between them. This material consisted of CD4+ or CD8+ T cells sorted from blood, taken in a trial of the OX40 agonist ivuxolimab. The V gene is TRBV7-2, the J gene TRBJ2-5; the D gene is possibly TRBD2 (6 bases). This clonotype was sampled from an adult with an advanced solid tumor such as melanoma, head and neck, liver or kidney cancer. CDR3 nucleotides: TGTGCCAGCAGCCCCCCGGGACTCCTTCGAGAGACCCAGTACTTC. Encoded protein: CASSPPGLLRETQYF.